The following is a T cell receptor beta chain sequence with its context. This clone was seen a few times. There is no known antigen for this receptor. Per-base quality was not reported, and no clone a single base away is much larger than it. According to the study, the label for this sample's time point signals: baseline before oral tofacitinib. From alopecia areata patients, peripheral blood was collected along with lesional scalp punch biopsies. PBMCs were isolated by density centrifugation and stained for CD3, CD4 and CD8, and CD4+ and CD8+ T cells were sorted on a FACSAria. V trim: 1 base; J trim: 10 bases; unmatched bases: 16. The germline V gene (reference sequence) provides CDR1 SEHNR and CDR2 FQNEAQ. Inclusive of the bounding cysteine and phenylalanine, the CDR3 is 17 residues long. Of all the DNA, just the CDR3 is kept, 51 bases in frame from base 1. This specimen comes from a study of CD8+ T cells in alopecia areata (dated by TCRdb to the late 2010s). For context, the study as a whole: Treated patients were enrolled in an open-label pilot trial of oral tofacitinib at 5 to 10 mg twice daily for moderate-to-severe alopecia areata. Tofacitinib was administered for 6 to 18 months, and 6 months of follow-up off drug were then conducted to assess delayed response and recurrence. In both human patients and the C3H/HeJ mouse model, the study applied high-throughput TCRbeta sequencing to look at T cell clonal expansion in alopecia areata. On the human side, TCRbeta sequencing was run on scalp tissue and on sorted CD4+ and CD8+ peripheral blood T cells from healthy controls and from alopecia areata patients with either patchy or totalis/universalis disease. Biopsies were taken from tofacitinib-treated patients at baseline and at 4 and 24 weeks of treatment, and a later scalp biopsy was taken in several of the tofacitinib-treated patients. Scalp clonality was compared across normal scalp (n=4), patchy alopecia areata scalp (n=8), and alopecia totalis/universalis scalp (n=8). RNA came from the PAXgene miRNA kit for fixed scalp, the miRNeasy kit for PBMCs, and the RNeasy kit for mouse skin. Amplification of TCRbeta CDR3 regions was done by immunoSEQ multiplex PCR using 35 Vbeta forward primers and 13 Jbeta reverse primers.

Libraries were built with the immunoSEQ multiplex PCR assay. RNA was extracted from all samples and reverse transcribed into cDNA as template for TCR sequencing. SuperScript III was used for first-strand cDNA synthesis, primed with a 2:1 mix of oligo-dT and random hexamers. A synthetic immune receptor repertoire was used to measure amplification bias, and any remaining bias was corrected computationally. In the paper's pipeline: Raw reads were preprocessed to remove errors, and CDR3 was defined by IMGT conventions from the conserved cysteine to phenylalanine. To get clonality, Shannon entropy was normalized by log2 of the number of productive unique TCRs and the result was subtracted from 1. CD4 or CD8 identity of scalp clones was inferred by cross-referencing scalp TCRbeta sequences with sorted blood CD4 and CD8 repertoires. TCRdb holds this immuneACCESS table with in-frame rearrangements only. Some clones are missing; in checked studies, unresolved V genes explain under half, and the rest has no known cause. The DNA was the basis for D and trimming; V, J and clone size are from that table. Here the sample has about 180,000 clones; roughly 70% occur a single time. Approximately 10% of the sample is in the top ten clones.

Here is what the overall study found, with its caveats: TCR sequences shared between patients were less clear than in mice, possibly partly because of HLA diversity in the patient population. Compared with normal scalp, lesional scalp, particularly in alopecia totalis/universalis, had higher clonality and more expanded CD8+ clones, which suggests antigenic drive. Unlike mouse skin, which is dominated by gammadelta T cells, normal human skin has resident alphabeta T cells that are also sequenced, and this complicates analysis of the scalp TCR repertoire.

The material sequenced was CD8+ T cells sorted from blood, taken at week 0. The chain uses TRBV7-9 and TRBJ2-1; 7 middle bases align to TRBD2. The source of this sequence is a human donor with alopecia areata. This receptor has the CDR3 CASSLVLASGRVGEQFF. In nucleotides, the sequence is TGTGCCAGCAGCTTAGTTCTTGCTAGCGGACGCGTGGGAGAGCAGTTCTTC.